These T cell receptor beta chains were read from a single sample in a study of CD8+CD57+ T cells in acquired aplastic anemia. TCRdb passed the reads through MiXCR, listing each CDR3 protein once. The repertoire holds about 98,000 distinct CDR3 sequences, with roughly 70% as singletons. Sequenced input: sorted CD4+, CD8+, or CD8+CD57+ T cells (not recorded which) from PBMCs. These receptors came from a human donor with aplastic anemia. CDR3s include the opening cysteine and the closing phenylalanine or tryptophan. D genes are given only for firm matches. Clone size is stated in some rows and not others, as once, few, many or a class when expanded.

clone_size: -; v_call: TRBV15; j_call: TRBJ1-2; d_call: TRBD1; cdr3_length: 15; cdr3_aa: CATSTGAGGGYGYTF; cdr3_nt: TGTGCCACCAGCACCGGGGCAGGGGGCGGCTATGGCTACACCTTC
clone_size: -; v_call: TRBV20-1; j_call: TRBJ2-7; d_call: -; cdr3_length: 14; cdr3_aa: CSARDGAASYEQYF; cdr3_nt: TGCAGTGCTAGAGATGGGGCAGCCTCCTACGAGCAGTACTTC
clone_size: -; v_call: TRBV25-1; j_call: TRBJ1-2; d_call: -; cdr3_length: 12; cdr3_aa: CASRDSERGYTF; cdr3_nt: TGTGCCAGCAGGGACAGCGAAAGGGGCTACACCTTC
clone_size: -; v_call: TRBV24-1; j_call: TRBJ2-1; d_call: TRBD2; cdr3_length: 14; cdr3_aa: CATSLAGDRNEQFF; cdr3_nt: TGTGCCACCAGTCTAGCGGGAGATCGTAATGAGCAGTTCTTC
clone_size: -; v_call: TRBV10-3; j_call: TRBJ2-5; d_call: -; cdr3_length: 12; cdr3_aa: CAASRVGEIQYF; cdr3_nt: TGTGCCGCGAGTAGGGTAGGAGAGATCCAGTACTTC
clone_size: once; v_call: TRBV19; j_call: TRBJ1-1; d_call: -; cdr3_length: 16; cdr3_aa: CASSIGQGDMNTEAFF; cdr3_nt: TGTGCCAGTAGTATAGGTCAGGGCGATATGAACACTGAAGCTTTCTTT
clone_size: -; v_call: TRBV29-1; j_call: TRBJ1-1; d_call: TRBD1; cdr3_length: 11; cdr3_aa: CSVETGAEAFF; cdr3_nt: TGCAGCGTGGAGACAGGGGCAGAAGCTTTCTTT
clone_size: -; v_call: TRBV7-3; j_call: TRBJ2-3; d_call: TRBD2; cdr3_length: 13; cdr3_aa: CASSFSGRDTQYF; cdr3_nt: TGTGCCAGCAGCTTTAGCGGGAGAGATACGCAGTATTTT
clone_size: -; v_call: TRBV10-3; j_call: TRBJ2-5; d_call: -; cdr3_length: 13; cdr3_aa: CAATEGGTGTQYF; cdr3_nt: TGTGCCGCCACGGAAGGGGGGACGGGGACCCAGTACTTC
clone_size: -; v_call: TRBV5-4; j_call: TRBJ2-7; d_call: -; cdr3_length: 14; cdr3_aa: CASSSAGSSYEQYF; cdr3_nt: TGTGCCAGCAGCTCAGCAGGGAGCTCCTACGAGCAGTACTTC
clone_size: medium-sized; v_call: TRBV10-2; j_call: TRBJ1-2; d_call: TRBD1; cdr3_length: 15; cdr3_aa: CASSDPLDRIDGYTF; cdr3_nt: TGCGCCAGCAGTGACCCTTTGGACAGGATCGATGGCTACACCTTC
clone_size: -; v_call: TRBV2; j_call: TRBJ1-5; d_call: -; cdr3_length: 14; cdr3_aa: CASSIVGTNQPQHF; cdr3_nt: TGTGCCAGCAGCATCGTAGGAACGAATCAGCCCCAGCATTTT
clone_size: -; v_call: TRBV10-3; j_call: TRBJ2-1; d_call: -; cdr3_length: 15; cdr3_aa: CAISPGTESYNEQFF; cdr3_nt: TGTGCCATCAGCCCCGGGACTGAAAGTTACAATGAGCAGTTCTTC
clone_size: many; v_call: TRBV7-8; j_call: TRBJ2-7; d_call: -; cdr3_length: 16; cdr3_aa: CASSSITREAGNEQYF; cdr3_nt: TGTGCCAGCAGCTCAATAACTAGGGAGGCTGGTAACGAGCAGTACTTC
clone_size: -; v_call: TRBV29-1; j_call: TRBJ1-3; d_call: -; cdr3_length: 13; cdr3_aa: CSVEEVTGNTIYF; cdr3_nt: TGCAGCGTTGAAGAGGTCACTGGAAACACCATATATTTT
clone_size: many; v_call: TRBV10-1; j_call: TRBJ2-3; d_call: -; cdr3_length: 14; cdr3_aa: CASSESRTTDTQYF; cdr3_nt: TGCGCCAGCAGTGAGTCGAGGACCACAGATACGCAGTATTTT
clone_size: -; v_call: TRBV10-2; j_call: TRBJ1-1; d_call: -; cdr3_length: 14; cdr3_aa: CASSLGPLDTEAFF; cdr3_nt: TGCGCCAGCAGCCTCGGACCGTTGGACACTGAAGCTTTCTTT
clone_size: -; v_call: TRBV10-3; j_call: TRBJ1-1; d_call: -; cdr3_length: 15; cdr3_aa: CAISDYQVQNTEAFF; cdr3_nt: TGTGCCATCAGTGATTATCAGGTCCAGAACACTGAAGCTTTCTTT
clone_size: few; v_call: TRBV7-8; j_call: TRBJ2-5; d_call: -; cdr3_length: 13; cdr3_aa: CASNLVEAETQYF; cdr3_nt: TGTGCCAGCAACTTGGTCGAGGCGGAGACCCAGTACTTC
clone_size: -; v_call: TRBV2; j_call: TRBJ2-3; d_call: -; cdr3_length: 10; cdr3_aa: CASLLLAQYF; cdr3_nt: TGTGCCAGTCTGCTATTGGCGCAGTATTTT
clone_size: -; v_call: TRBV20-1; j_call: TRBJ1-2; d_call: TRBD1; cdr3_length: 16; cdr3_aa: CSARDPRQGTEDGYTF; cdr3_nt: TGCAGTGCTAGAGATCCCCGACAGGGTACCGAAGATGGCTACACCTTC
clone_size: -; v_call: TRBV19; j_call: TRBJ2-1; d_call: -; cdr3_length: 14; cdr3_aa: CASSKGGSNNEQFF; cdr3_nt: TGTGCCAGTAGTAAGGGGGGGTCGAACAATGAGCAGTTCTTC
clone_size: -; v_call: TRBV20-1; j_call: TRBJ1-2; d_call: -; cdr3_length: 12; cdr3_aa: CSAPDLNYGYTF; cdr3_nt: TGCAGTGCTCCGGACTTGAACTATGGCTACACCTTC
clone_size: -; v_call: TRBV29-1; j_call: TRBJ2-5; d_call: -; cdr3_length: 14; cdr3_aa: CSAEAGLERETQYF; cdr3_nt: TGCAGCGCGGAGGCTGGACTGGAAAGGGAGACCCAGTACTTC
clone_size: many; v_call: TRBV7-9; j_call: TRBJ2-1; d_call: -; cdr3_length: 15; cdr3_aa: CASSQLAPSYNEQFF; cdr3_nt: TGTGCCAGCAGCCAACTAGCACCCTCTTACAATGAGCAGTTCTTC
clone_size: -; v_call: TRBV7-2; j_call: TRBJ1-6; d_call: -; cdr3_length: 15; cdr3_aa: CASSLLTVSNSPLHF; cdr3_nt: TGTGCCAGCAGCCTTCTGACAGTCAGTAATTCACCCCTCCACTTT
clone_size: many; v_call: TRBV5-1; j_call: TRBJ2-7; d_call: TRBD2; cdr3_length: 15; cdr3_aa: CASGATSGSLGEQYF; cdr3_nt: TGCGCCAGCGGGGCGACTAGCGGGAGCCTTGGCGAGCAGTACTTC
clone_size: -; v_call: TRBV2; j_call: TRBJ2-7; d_call: TRBD2; cdr3_length: 14; cdr3_aa: CASSDTGLVGEQYF; cdr3_nt: TGTGCCAGCAGTGATACCGGACTAGTGGGCGAGCAGTACTTC
clone_size: -; v_call: TRBV2; j_call: TRBJ2-3; d_call: -; cdr3_length: 15; cdr3_aa: CASSGGDHSTDTQYF; cdr3_nt: TGTGCCAGCAGTGGTGGGGACCATAGCACAGATACGCAGTATTTT
clone_size: many; v_call: TRBV12-3/TRBV12-4; j_call: TRBJ2-7; d_call: TRBD2; cdr3_length: 20; cdr3_aa: CASSFIRETSEVDGSHEQYF; cdr3_nt: TGTGCCAGCAGTTTTATTCGAGAGACTAGCGAGGTTGACGGTTCCCACGAGCAGTACTTC
clone_size: -; v_call: TRBV20-1; j_call: TRBJ2-3; d_call: -; cdr3_length: 14; cdr3_aa: CSARRDSDTDTQYF; cdr3_nt: TGCAGTGCTAGGCGGGACTCCGACACAGATACGCAGTATTTT
clone_size: -; v_call: TRBV10-1; j_call: TRBJ2-7; d_call: -; cdr3_length: 14; cdr3_aa: CASSPRGVGYEQYF; cdr3_nt: TGCGCCAGCAGCCCCCGTGGCGTTGGCTACGAGCAGTACTTC
clone_size: -; v_call: TRBV11-1; j_call: TRBJ2-5; d_call: TRBD2; cdr3_length: 18; cdr3_aa: CASSRDRGTSTTKETQYF; cdr3_nt: TGTGCCAGCAGCCGGGATCGCGGGACTAGCACGACCAAAGAGACCCAGTACTTC
clone_size: -; v_call: TRBV20-1; j_call: TRBJ2-3; d_call: TRBD2; cdr3_length: 14; cdr3_aa: CSAKTSAGTDTQYF; cdr3_nt: TGCAGTGCCAAGACTAGCGCGGGCACAGATACGCAGTATTTT
clone_size: many; v_call: TRBV9; j_call: TRBJ1-3; d_call: -; cdr3_length: 15; cdr3_aa: CASSSRGLSGNTIYF; cdr3_nt: TGTGCCAGCAGCAGCCGGGGTCTCTCTGGAAACACCATATATTTT
clone_size: -; v_call: TRBV24-1; j_call: TRBJ2-5; d_call: -; cdr3_length: 15; cdr3_aa: CATSATGNYQETQYF; cdr3_nt: TGTGCCACCAGTGCGACGGGTAACTACCAAGAGACCCAGTACTTC
clone_size: -; v_call: TRBV24-1; j_call: TRBJ2-1; d_call: -; cdr3_length: 13; cdr3_aa: CATSEPFHNEQFF; cdr3_nt: TGTGCCACCAGTGAGCCCTTCCACAATGAGCAGTTCTTC
clone_size: many; v_call: TRBV6-1; j_call: TRBJ2-5; d_call: -; cdr3_length: 15; cdr3_aa: CASSNARLNQETQYF; cdr3_nt: TGTGCCAGCAGCAACGCTCGACTAAACCAAGAGACCCAGTACTTC
clone_size: -; v_call: TRBV11-1; j_call: TRBJ2-7; d_call: -; cdr3_length: 15; cdr3_aa: CASSYNFSGYYEQYF; cdr3_nt: TGTGCCAGCAGCTATAACTTTAGCGGTTATTACGAGCAGTACTTC
clone_size: -; v_call: TRBV19; j_call: TRBJ1-1; d_call: -; cdr3_length: 13; cdr3_aa: CASSIQGSTEAFF; cdr3_nt: TGTGCCAGTAGTATCCAGGGAAGCACTGAAGCTTTCTTT
clone_size: -; v_call: TRBV20-1; j_call: TRBJ2-7; d_call: -; cdr3_length: 14; cdr3_aa: CSARDLSGSYEQYF; cdr3_nt: TGCAGTGCTAGAGATCTCAGTGGCTCCTACGAGCAGTACTTC
clone_size: once; v_call: TRBV24-1; j_call: TRBJ1-2; d_call: -; cdr3_length: 14; cdr3_aa: CATREPGVDYGYTF; cdr3_nt: TGTGCCACCAGAGAGCCAGGGGTGGACTATGGCTACACCTTC
clone_size: -; v_call: TRBV13; j_call: TRBJ1-1; d_call: -; cdr3_length: 15; cdr3_aa: CASSVDTGGNTEAFF; cdr3_nt: TGTGCCAGCAGCGTAGACACGGGCGGGAACACTGAAGCTTTCTTT
clone_size: -; v_call: TRBV5-1; j_call: TRBJ1-2; d_call: -; cdr3_length: 12; cdr3_aa: CASSLVGDIPAF; cdr3_nt: TGCGCCAGCAGCTTGGTAGGGGACATCCCCGCCTTC
clone_size: -; v_call: TRBV20-1; j_call: TRBJ2-7; d_call: TRBD1; cdr3_length: 14; cdr3_aa: CSARDWDRGGEQYF; cdr3_nt: TGCAGTGCTAGAGATTGGGACAGGGGTGGCGAGCAGTACTTC
clone_size: -; v_call: TRBV2; j_call: TRBJ1-2; d_call: -; cdr3_length: 12; cdr3_aa: CASNRLNYGYTF; cdr3_nt: TGTGCCAGCAATAGGCTTAACTATGGCTACACCTTC
clone_size: once; v_call: TRBV2; j_call: TRBJ1-6; d_call: -; cdr3_length: 16; cdr3_aa: CASSPQDGPDNSPLHF; cdr3_nt: TGTGCCAGCAGTCCTCAAGACGGCCCGGATAATTCACCCCTCCACTTT
clone_size: -; v_call: TRBV19; j_call: TRBJ2-3; d_call: -; cdr3_length: 14; cdr3_aa: CASSMGRGADTQYF; cdr3_nt: TGTGCCAGTAGTATGGGCAGGGGTGCAGATACGCAGTATTTT
clone_size: -; v_call: TRBV7-2; j_call: TRBJ2-2; d_call: -; cdr3_length: 12; cdr3_aa: CASSQLSGELFF; cdr3_nt: TGTGCCAGCAGCCAATTGTCCGGGGAGCTGTTTTTT
clone_size: once; v_call: TRBV25-1; j_call: TRBJ2-5; d_call: -; cdr3_length: 13; cdr3_aa: CASRASGQETQYF; cdr3_nt: TGTGCCAGCCGTGCTAGTGGCCAAGAGACCCAGTACTTC
clone_size: -; v_call: TRBV2; j_call: TRBJ2-5; d_call: -; cdr3_length: 15; cdr3_aa: CASSYSSRGGETQYF; cdr3_nt: TGTGCCAGCAGTTACTCGTCAAGGGGCGGAGAGACCCAGTACTTC